The rows below give T cell receptor beta chains drawn from one sample of a study of cytomegalovirus exposure and HLA in healthy donors. Profiling relied on immunoSEQ multiplex PCR, and the TCRdb table lists in-frame clones only, not all of them. The sample includes fewer than 200,000 clones, roughly 85% of them seen just once. Sequenced: PBMCs. These receptors all come from a man aged 30-40 years in good health and CMV-seronegative. The CDR3 runs from the conserved cysteine through the conserved F or W. Clone size is given for some rows only: seen once, a few or many times, or a class if the clone is expanded.

NA | TRBJ1-4 | TRBV11-2 | CASSLEGQGWEKLFF
NA | TRBJ2-5 | TRBV5-1 | CASSTGLAGDQETQYF
NA | TRBJ2-4 | TRBV6-4 | CASPGLAGVWDIQYF
NA | TRBJ1-6 | TRBV19 | CASTDRQGANNSPLHF
NA | TRBJ2-2 | TRBV4-1 | CASRGIGGTGELFF
NA | TRBJ1-1 | TRBV11-2 | CASSGYRGNTEAFF
NA | TRBJ1-2 | TRBV18 | CASSLGQGGNGYTF
NA | TRBJ1-5 | TRBV5-1 | CASSLEPARVGQGNQPQHF
NA | TRBJ1-5 | TRBV2 | CASSAEQSNQPQHF
NA | TRBJ2-7 | TRBV7-3 | CASSLGQTGEQYF
NA | TRBJ2-1 | TRBV13 | CASSWRAGDNEQFF
NA | TRBJ2-1 | TRBV6-1 | CASKDRGFNEQFF
NA | TRBJ2-2 | TRBV7-9 | CASSPRAGLGELFF
NA | TRBJ1-1 | TRBV7-8 | CASSLFSGGRLDTEAFF
NA | TRBJ2-3 | TRBV7-8 | CASSRGQGADTQYF
NA | TRBJ2-7 | TRBV5-1 | CASSSLGYEQYF
NA | TRBJ1-1 | TRBV28 | CASSLFTGGMNTEAFF
few | TRBJ2-6 | TRBV11-3 | CASQEGSGANVLTF
NA | TRBJ2-5 | TRBV10-3 | CAISAGTSGTYQETQYF
NA | TRBJ1-2 | TRBV21-1 | CASSKGRGRIYGYTF
NA | TRBJ2-3 | TRBV19 | CASSVLGQGSTDTQYF
NA | TRBJ2-1 | TRBV7-8 | CASSLGASGYNEQFF
NA | TRBJ2-1 | TRBV6-6 | CASSYSGLSGGNEQFF
NA | TRBJ2-3 | TRBV9 | CASSKLLGLAGTDTQYF
NA | TRBJ1-2 | TRBV12-5 | CASARGQENYGYTF
NA | TRBJ1-5 | TRBV6-1 | CTSRRTVGNQPQHF